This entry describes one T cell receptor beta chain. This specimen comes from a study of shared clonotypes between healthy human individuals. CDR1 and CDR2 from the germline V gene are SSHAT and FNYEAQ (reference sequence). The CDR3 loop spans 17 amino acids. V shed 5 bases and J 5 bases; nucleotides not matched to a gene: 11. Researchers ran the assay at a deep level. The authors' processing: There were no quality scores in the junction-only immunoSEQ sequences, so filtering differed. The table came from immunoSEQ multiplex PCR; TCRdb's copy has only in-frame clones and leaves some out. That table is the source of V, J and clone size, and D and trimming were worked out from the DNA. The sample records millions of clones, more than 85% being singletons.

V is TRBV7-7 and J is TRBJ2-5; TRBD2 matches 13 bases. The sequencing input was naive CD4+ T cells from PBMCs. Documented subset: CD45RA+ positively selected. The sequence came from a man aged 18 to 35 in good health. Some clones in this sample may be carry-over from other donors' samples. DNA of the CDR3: TGTGCCAGCAGCCCCGGACTAGCGGGGGCCTTGGGGGAGACCCAGTACTTC. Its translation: CASSPGLAGALGETQYF.